One and the same sample provided the 3 T cell receptor beta chains below, sequenced in a study of cytomegalovirus exposure and HLA in healthy donors (dated by TCRdb to about 2017). To prepare the library, the immunoSEQ multiplex PCR assay was applied. For the multiplex PCR, a mixture combining 60 forward primers for TCR Vbeta segments and 13 reverse primers for TCR Jbeta segments was used. Sourced from immuneACCESS, this table was stored by TCRdb with only in-frame sequences that have V and J called. A share of the clones is absent; for the studies checked, an unresolved V gene accounts for under half, and the remainder has no known explanation. Recorded for this sample are around 150,000 clones; around 87% of them occurred a single time. Jointly, the top ten make up about 5.5% of the sample. The sample consisted of PBMCs. All receptors come from a woman in her twenties or thirties in good health and CMV-seronegative.

J is TRBJ1-1 and V is TRBV28; no firm D call. The CDR3 is 14 residues long. The V gene's germline CDR1 is MDHEN and CDR2 SYDVKM. Trimming took off 2 bases at V and 3 bases at J, with 10 bases between the two ends. CDR3 region: CASSLRGWYTEAFF. The CDR3 DNA reads as TGTGCCAGCAGTTTACGGGGATGGTACACTGAAGCTTTCTTT.

A single count supports this clone. The chain employs TRBV27 and TRBJ2-7, with 9 positions matching TRBD2. The V and J ends lost 5 bases and 3 bases, in that order; junction bases with no gene match: 23. The CDR3 sequence is 20 residues long. The V gene's germline CDR1 is MNHEY and CDR2 SMNVEV (reference sequence). The CDR3 DNA follows: TGTGCCAGCAGTCCCCCCGGGGTGGCGGGGGGGCCGTTCAAAGTCTACGAGCAGTACTTC. This encodes CASSPPGVAGGPFKVYEQYF.

This rearrangement joins TRBV2 to TRBJ1-5, with unresolved D. V was pared by 6 bases and J by 5 bases, with 11 bases between. The CDR3 length is 13 residues. Looked up from germline, CDR1 is SNHLY and CDR2 is FYNNEI. Here the CDR3 DNA reads TGTGCCAGCAGGGAACCGGGTGATCAGCCCCAGCATTTT. Translating gives CASREPGDQPQHF.